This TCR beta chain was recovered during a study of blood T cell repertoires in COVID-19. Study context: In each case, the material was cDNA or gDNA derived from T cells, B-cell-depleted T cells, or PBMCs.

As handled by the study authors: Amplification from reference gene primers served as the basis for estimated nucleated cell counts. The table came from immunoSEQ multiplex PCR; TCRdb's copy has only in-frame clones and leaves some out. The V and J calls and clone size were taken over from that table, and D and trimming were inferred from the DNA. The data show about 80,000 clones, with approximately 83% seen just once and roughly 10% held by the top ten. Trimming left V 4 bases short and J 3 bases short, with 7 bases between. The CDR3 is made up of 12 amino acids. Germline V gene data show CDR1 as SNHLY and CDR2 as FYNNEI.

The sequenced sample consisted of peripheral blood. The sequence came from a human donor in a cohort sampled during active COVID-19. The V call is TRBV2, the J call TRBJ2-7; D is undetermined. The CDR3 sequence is CASSASRYEQYF. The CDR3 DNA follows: TGTGCCAGCAGTGCTAGTCGCTACGAGCAGTACTTC.